The 25 T cell receptor beta chains below were found in one sample sequenced in a study of T cell repertoires in aging, cancer and after chemotherapy. TCR beta rearrangements were amplified from peripheral blood genomic DNA. Multiplex touch-down PCR with TRB-A/B primers amplified rearranged V-D-J TRB sequences. Each CDR3 protein is one row after TCRdb ran MiXCR on the multiplex PCR reads. Among 10,000 to 15,000 distinct CDR3 sequences, roughly 20% were seen once, and the ten largest hold around 5.8%. What was sequenced was blood. The receptors were sampled from a human donor in good health.

The chain is built from TRBV6-4 and TRBJ2-3; TRBD2 matches 9 bases. The V gene end was trimmed by 2 bases and the J gene end by 3 bases; junction bases not matched to a gene: 3. The CDR3 consists of 15 residues. The germline V gene encodes CDR1 MRHNA and CDR2 SNTAGT. This CDR3 is CASSDGGGATDTQYF. CDR3 DNA: TGTGCCAGCAGTGACGGCGGGGGGGCTACAGATACGCAGTATTTT.

This chain connects TRBV4-1 to TRBJ1-5, with a tentative D call TRBD1 (5 bases). The CDR3 loop spans 14 amino acids. V dropped 2 bases and J dropped 4 bases, with 9 bases sitting between them. Germline V gene lookup returns CDR1 MGHRA and CDR2 YSYEKL. This CDR3 is CASSQRGTNQPQHF. As DNA, the CDR3 is TGCGCCAGCAGCCAACGGGGCACGAATCAGCCCCAGCATTTT.

Ten or more counts support this clonotype. J is TRBJ1-6 and V is TRBV27; D is unclear. CDR1 is MNHEY and CDR2 is SMNVEV in the germline V gene (reference sequence). V gave up 2 bases and J gave up 9 bases, with 14 bases separating them. The CDR3 spans 15 residues. CDR3 residues: CASSLESVVRSPLHF. CDR3 DNA: TGTGCCAGCAGTTTAGAGTCAGTTGTTCGTTCACCCCTCCACTTT.

This clonotype appeared a few times. The CDR3 loop reads CASSQGRAASYNEQFF. Written as DNA, the CDR3 is TGCGCCAGCAGCCAAGGTCGCGCGGCCTCCTACAATGAGCAGTTCTTC. The rearrangement joins TRBV4-1 to TRBJ2-1, with D uncertain. The germline V gene has CDR1 MGHRA and CDR2 YSYEKL. The CDR3 totals 16 residues. The V gene lost 1 base and the J gene lost 0 bases, with 10 bases spanning the gap.

This clonotype was counted many times. The chain couples TRBV24-1 to TRBJ1-2; no firm D call. The CDR3 runs to 12 residues. Germline assignment: CDR1 KGHDR and CDR2 SFDVKD. V was shortened by 3 bases and J by 5 bases, with 6 bases between the two germline ends. CDR3 residues: CATSDRGYGYTF. The CDR3 nucleotides are TGTGCCACCAGTGATCGAGGATATGGCTACACCTTC.

This clonotype was observed a few times. The chain combines TRBV7-3 with TRBJ2-1; D gene uncertain. Germline CDR1 SGHTA, CDR2 FQGTGA. V lost 5 bases and J lost 5, with 13 bases in between. The CDR3 length is 14 residues. CDR3 in DNA: TGTGCCAGCAGCCCCACTTCAAGCCACAATGAGCAGTTCTTC. Amino acids: CASSPTSSHNEQFF.

The CDR3 DNA is TGTGCCATCAGTGATCCCGGGACAGTACATGAGCAGTTCTTC. Translation: CAISDPGTVHEQFF. J is TRBJ2-1 and V is TRBV10-3; 7 positions match TRBD1. This CDR3 is 14 amino acids long. The V segment lost 3 bases and the J segment 8 bases; nucleotides outside the gene matches: 7. The germline CDR1 and CDR2 sequences are ENHRY and SYGVKD.

This clonotype is medium-sized. The chain joins TRBV7-3 to TRBJ2-1; 8 nucleotides line up with TRBD1. The CDR3 spans 15 residues. The J segment lost 8 bases and the V segment lost 5 bases, leaving 11 bases of the junction unmatched. Germline V lookup: CDR1 SGHTA, CDR2 FQGTGA. The CDR3 nucleotides read TGTGCCAGCAGCGTGGGCCGACAGGGGCTAGATGAGCAGTTCTTC. Protein sequence: CASSVGRQGLDEQFF. Together with reference TRBV7-3 and TRBJ2-1, the CDR3 gives the full variable domain: GAGVSQTPSNKVTEKGKYVELRCDPISGHTALYWYRQSLGQGPEFLIYFQGTGAADDSGLPNDRFFAVRPEGSVSTLKIQRTERGDSAVYLCASSVGRQGLDEQFFGPGTRLTVL.

Of note for this clonotype: A much larger clonotype is one base distant, so this may be a read error. The chain recombines TRBV7-2 with TRBJ2-2; 7 bases are shared with TRBD1. The CDR3 sequence is 16 residues long. CDR1 and CDR2 from the germline V gene are SGHTA and FQGNSA. The CDR3: CASSFTGAMNIGELFF. The CDR3 DNA is TGTGCCAGCAGCTTCACAGGGGCCATGAACATCGGGGAGCTGTTTTTT.

This clonotype was counted many times. V and J are TRBV27 and TRBJ1-1, with a possible D match to TRBD1 (6 bases). Trimming stripped 6 bases from V and 4 bases from J, with 12 bases between. The CDR3 is 13 amino acids. Per germline, CDR1 MNHEY and CDR2 SMNVEV (reference sequence). For the CDR3, the DNA is TGTGCCAGCAGAACCCAGGGGACCACTGAAGCTTTCTTT. It is translated as CASRTQGTTEAFF.

This clonotype came up a few times. The chain is built from TRBV7-2 and TRBJ2-3, with TRBD2 matching 9 bases. The germline gives CDR1 SGHTA, CDR2 FQGNSA. Trimming at V came to 4 bases and at J to 0 bases, leaving 14 bases not matched to a gene. The CDR3 runs 19 residues. In DNA, the CDR3 is TGTGCCAGCAGCTCCCAGCCAGCGGGGGGCAAAACTAGCACAGATACGCAGTATTTT. It specifies CASSSQPAGGKTSTDTQYF. Supplemented by reference TRBV7-2 and TRBJ2-3, the full variable domain reads GAGVSQSPSNKVTEKGKDVELRCDPISGHTALYWYRQSLGQGLEFLIYFQGNSAPDKSGLPSDRFSAERTGGSVSTLTIQRTQQEDSAVYLCASSSQPAGGKTSTDTQYFGPGTRLTVL.

This clonotype was observed a few times. This chain uses TRBV20-1 with TRBJ2-5, with 7 bases identical to TRBD2. The CDR3 runs to 13 residues. Trimming at V came to 3 bases and at J to 3 bases, leaving 4 bases not matched to a gene. Looked up from germline, CDR1 is DFQATT and CDR2 is SNEGSKA (reference sequence). The CDR3 is CSASGGTKETQYF. The DNA for the CDR3 is TGCAGTGCTAGCGGGGGGACCAAAGAGACCCAGTACTTC.

This clonotype is categorized as medium-sized (0.01 to 0.1%). The chain joins TRBV5-1 to TRBJ1-2; D unresolved. Trimming cost V 0 bases and J 8 bases, with 17 bases left between them. Per the germline V gene, CDR1 is SGHRS and CDR2 is YFSETQ. The CDR3 is 15 amino acids. CDR3 in amino acids: CASSLVGLGGEGYTF. Written as DNA, the CDR3 is TGCGCCAGCAGCTTGGTTGGTTTGGGTGGAGAGGGCTACACCTTC.

The V gene is TRBV21-1, the J gene TRBJ2-1; the table's D gene call, TRBD2, was not cross checked with the DNA. TRBV21-1 is a listed pseudogene. CDR3 length equals 21 residues. The CDR3 reads CASSPQWPGTRQVNLYNEQFF. The DNA of the CDR3 is TGTGCCAGCAGCCCCCAATGGCCCGGGACTAGACAAGTCAACCTGTACAATGAGCAGTTCTTC.

The V and J genes are TRBV20-1 and TRBJ2-5; D gene ambiguous. V lost 6 bases and J lost 2, with 16 bases in between. There are 14 residues in the CDR3. Germline CDR1 DFQATT, CDR2 SNEGSKA (reference sequence). CDR3 nucleotides: TGCAGTGCCCATCCGATGGGGTTACAAGAGACCCAGTACTTC. Translation gives CSAHPMGLQETQYF.

The chain links TRBV12-3 or TRBV12-4 to TRBJ2-5, with 10 bases lining up with TRBD1. CDR3 length: 15 amino acids. Unmatched junction bases numbered 8, after V lost 5 bases and J lost 5 bases. CDR3 loop: CASSPSGQGSETQYF. For the CDR3, the DNA is TGTGCCAGCAGTCCCTCGGGACAGGGGTCCGAGACCCAGTACTTC.

The chain employs TRBV6-6 and TRBJ2-7; 11 bases fit TRBD2. The V gene's germline CDR1 is MNHNY and CDR2 SVGAGI (reference sequence). This CDR3 has 17 amino acids. J was trimmed by 0 bases and V by 4 bases; bases with no gene match: 8. In DNA, the CDR3 is TGTGCCAGCAGTTCTAATGCCGGGACTAGCGGCTCCTACGAGCAGTACTTC. Protein: CASSSNAGTSGSYEQYF.

CDR3 coding DNA: TGTGCCAGCAGCGTAGCGGCGGGGCTCAGGACTGAAGCTTTCTTT. As protein: CASSVAAGLRTEAFF. V and J are TRBV9 and TRBJ1-1, with D possibly TRBD1 on 5 matching bases. Germline V CDR1 and CDR2: SGDLS, YYNGEE. Trimming left V 0 bases short and J 5 bases short, with 14 bases between. The CDR3 runs 15 residues.

V gene TRBV5-1 combines with J gene TRBJ2-1; D gene ambiguous. From germline, CDR1 is SGHRS and CDR2 YFSETQ. Trimming removed 0 bases from V and 8 bases from J, with 3 bases in between. The CDR3 is made up of 11 amino acids. This chain's CDR3 is CASSLGYEQFF. CDR3 DNA: TGCGCCAGCAGCTTGGGGTATGAGCAGTTCTTC.

About this clonotype itself: One junction end disagrees with the germline gene, perhaps due to a read error. The CDR3 reads CASSLGQGNEKLFF. The DNA of the CDR3 is TGTGCTAGCAGCTTGGGACAGGGTAATGAAAAACTGTTTTTT. The V gene is TRBV7-7, the J gene TRBJ1-4; 9 bases align to TRBD1. The CDR3 consists of 14 residues. Germline V gives CDR1 SSHAT, CDR2 FNYEAQ (reference sequence). The whole variable domain, filled in from reference TRBV7-7 and TRBJ1-4, reads GAGVSQSPRYKVTKRGQDVTLRCDPISSHATLYWYQQALGQGPEFLTYFNYEAQPDKSGLPSDRFSAERPEGSISTLTIQRTEQRDSAMYRCASSLGQGNEKLFFGSGTQLSVL.

A few counts support this clonotype. Germline and junction disagree at one end, which may indicate a read error. The chain combines TRBV7-6 with TRBJ2-7, with a tentative D call TRBD1 (8 bases). Germline loops: CDR1 SGHVS, CDR2 FNYEAQ. The CDR3 has 16 residues. DNA for the CDR3: TGTGCTAGCAGCTCCCGACAGGGGAGGGAGACCTACGAGCAGTACTTC. It specifies CASSSRQGRETYEQYF.

The chain links TRBV7-6 to TRBJ1-1; D call uncertain. V was clipped by 1 base and J by 0 bases, with 9 bases between them. The CDR3 runs to 15 residues. From germline, CDR1 is SGHVS and CDR2 FNYEAQ. This CDR3 is CASSLVEGMNTEAFF. DNA for the CDR3: TGTGCCAGCAGCTTAGTGGAGGGCATGAACACTGAAGCTTTCTTT.

The chain joins TRBV28 to TRBJ2-5, with a tentative D call TRBD2 (5 bases). The CDR3 extends over 13 amino acids. Trimming stripped 7 bases from V and 5 bases from J, with 14 bases between. The germline V gene has CDR1 MDHEN and CDR2 SYDVKM. The CDR3 is CASIMGAGETQYF. CDR3 DNA: TGTGCCAGCATAATGGGCGCGGGTGAGACCCAGTACTTC.

The J gene is TRBJ1-2, the V gene TRBV5-1; weak D call: TRBD1 (5 bases). Germline V gene sequence: CDR1 SGHRS, CDR2 YFSETQ. CDR3 length equals 13 residues. Trimming pared 4 bases from V and 6 bases from J, leaving 13 bases between. The CDR3 DNA reads TGCGCCAGCAGCCCCGGGTCAGGGAATGGCTACACCTTC. This sequence encodes CASSPGSGNGYTF.

To note about this clonotype: A clone one base away is much larger, so this may be a read error. The CDR3 does not end in the conserved phenylalanine or tryptophan, so this is likely a read error. The chain recombines TRBV19 with TRBJ1-2; tentative D call: TRBD1 (6 bases). Germline CDR1 reads LNHDA; CDR2 reads SQIVND (reference sequence). With 5 bases removed from V and 3 bases from J, the gap between germline ends came to 19 bases. This CDR3 is built from 16 residues. This CDR3 is CASSESGGAGDYGYTL. The CDR3 DNA is TGTGCCAGTAGTGAGTCGGGGGGCGCTGGGGACTATGGCTACACCCTC.